The rows below give T cell receptor beta chains drawn from one sample of a study of blood T cell repertoires in COVID-19. Assay: immunoSEQ multiplex PCR; the TCRdb copy retains only in-frame clones and omits some. The sample consists of 200,000 to 250,000 clones, 83% of them appearing once. The sequenced material came from PBMCs or T cells enriched from blood (not recorded which). These receptors were collected from a woman aged 45-60 years who had been exposed to COVID-19. CDR3s include the opening cysteine and the closing phenylalanine or tryptophan. Fields, in order: V gene, D gene, clone size, J gene, CDR3 protein, CDR3 DNA. D genes are given only for firm matches. Expanded clones get a size class; other rows say once, few or many, or leave the size out.

TRBV5-4	-	-	TRBJ1-2	CASSLEGGSGYTF	TGTGCCAGCAGCTTGGAGGGGGGGAGCGGCTACACCTTC
TRBV7-9	-	-	TRBJ2-5	CASSPPSQGETQYF	TGTGCCAGCAGCCCGCCGTCCCAGGGGGAGACCCAGTACTTC
TRBV5-5	TRBD1	few	TRBJ1-2	CASWQGAFYGYTF	TGTGCCAGTTGGCAGGGGGCGTTCTATGGCTACACCTTC
TRBV5-4	TRBD1	few	TRBJ2-3	CASSLRQGATDTQYF	TGTGCCAGCAGCCTCCGACAGGGGGCTACAGATACGCAGTATTTT
TRBV2	-	-	TRBJ2-1	CASRKPLLSGTYYNEQFF	TGTGCCAGCAGGAAACCCCTCTTGTCCGGGACTTACTACAATGAGCAGTTCTTC
TRBV7-2	-	few	TRBJ1-1	CASSTRPGGVAEAFF	TGTGCCAGCAGTACGAGACCCGGGGGAGTCGCTGAAGCTTTCTTT
TRBV19	-	-	TRBJ1-2	CASSIGATRNYGYTF	TGTGCCAGTAGTATTGGGGCCACCCGTAACTATGGCTACACCTTC
TRBV30	-	-	TRBJ2-3	CAWSGERDTQYF	TGTGCCTGGTCCGGGGAGCGAGATACGCAGTATTTT
TRBV19	TRBD1	-	TRBJ1-1	CASRARTGGGGTEAFF	TGTGCCAGTAGAGCCAGGACAGGGGGTGGTGGCACTGAAGCTTTCTTT
TRBV3-1/TRBV3-2	-	-	TRBJ2-5	CASRGEVRETQYF	TGTGCCAGCAGGGGGGAGGTGAGGGAGACCCAGTACTTC
TRBV5-1	TRBD1	-	TRBJ1-1	CASSSRQGRTEAFF	TGCGCCAGCAGCTCAAGACAGGGAAGGACTGAAGCTTTCTTT
TRBV5-1	TRBD1	few	TRBJ1-4	CASSSWGQGATNEKLFF	TGCGCCAGCAGCTCTTGGGGACAGGGAGCAACTAATGAAAAACTGTTTTTT
TRBV7-9	-	-	TRBJ2-5	CASSLGTTLAQETQYF	TGTGCCAGCAGCTTAGGGACAACCCTTGCCCAAGAGACCCAGTACTTC
TRBV19	-	-	TRBJ1-1	CASSSTGNAVGSEAFF	TGTGCCAGTAGTAGCACGGGCAACGCGGTGGGGAGTGAAGCTTTCTTT
TRBV7-2	-	-	TRBJ1-2	CASSFRQASVGGYTF	TGTGCCAGCAGCTTCAGACAGGCGAGCGTAGGTGGCTACACCTTC
TRBV12-3/TRBV12-4	-	-	TRBJ1-2	CASSLGGGYTF	TGTGCCAGCAGTTTGGGAGGTGGCTACACCTTC
TRBV6-1	-	-	TRBJ1-2	CASSERGFTPYGYTF	TGTGCCAGCAGTGAAAGGGGCTTCACCCCTTATGGCTACACCTTC
TRBV6-5	TRBD1	-	TRBJ1-4	CASRTAGGGEKLFF	TGTGCCAGCAGAACGGCAGGGGGTGGTGAAAAACTGTTTTTT
TRBV2	-	-	TRBJ1-1	CASSVDTNTEAFF	TGTGCCAGCAGTGTCGACACGAACACTGAAGCTTTCTTT
TRBV5-1	TRBD1	-	TRBJ1-4	CASRRDRGEKLFF	TGCGCCAGCCGGAGGGACAGGGGTGAAAAACTGTTTTTT
TRBV19	-	-	TRBJ1-5	CASSIPGYGNQPQHF	TGTGCCAGTAGTATCCCAGGTTATGGCAATCAGCCCCAGCATTTT
TRBV5-4	-	-	TRBJ2-1	CASSLRYSNEQFF	TGTGCCAGCAGCTTGCGGTATTCCAATGAGCAGTTCTTC
TRBV7-9	-	-	TRBJ1-2	CASSWALIGQPRDGYTF	TGTGCCAGCAGCTGGGCTCTAATAGGACAGCCAAGAGATGGCTACACCTTC
TRBV20-1	-	-	TRBJ2-1	CSASRQGIGNEQFF	TGCAGTGCTAGTCGGCAGGGGATAGGGAATGAGCAGTTCTTC
TRBV3-1/TRBV3-2	-	few	TRBJ1-6	CASSQQRGPNSPLHF	TGTGCCAGCAGCCAACAGCGGGGACCTAATTCACCCCTCCACTTT
TRBV10-3	TRBD1	-	TRBJ1-2	CASDRALRRGYGYTF	TGTGCCAGCGACAGGGCTCTTCGTAGAGGGTATGGCTACACCTTC
TRBV28	-	-	TRBJ1-1	CASRPTGTNTEAFF	TGTGCCAGCAGGCCCACAGGGACCAACACTGAAGCTTTCTTT
TRBV7-2	TRBD2	-	TRBJ2-3	CASSPQRGPTDTQYF	TGTGCCAGCAGTCCTCAGCGGGGGCCCACAGATACGCAGTATTTT
TRBV19	-	-	TRBJ2-2	CASSIVGAGTRGELFF	TGTGCCAGTAGTATAGTGGGGGCAGGGACACGCGGGGAGCTGTTTTTT
TRBV12-3/TRBV12-4	-	-	TRBJ2-1	CASRDTYNEQFF	TGTGCCAGCAGAGACACGTACAATGAGCAGTTCTTC
TRBV7-8	-	-	TRBJ1-4	CASSLARRAVNEKLFF	TGTGCCAGCAGCTTAGCGCGGAGGGCAGTTAATGAAAAACTGTTTTTT
TRBV24-1	TRBD2	once	TRBJ2-1	CATSDFGRGAYNEQFF	TGTGCCACCAGTGATTTCGGGAGGGGGGCCTACAATGAGCAGTTCTTC
TRBV14	-	few	TRBJ1-2	CASSQDSDGYTF	TGTGCCAGCAGCCAAGATTCAGATGGCTACACCTTC
TRBV7-2	-	-	TRBJ2-1	CASSLAGGTGYNEQFF	TGTGCCAGCAGCTTAGCTGGGGGGACTGGTTACAATGAGCAGTTCTTC
TRBV6-5	-	-	TRBJ1-4	CASRAREVEKLFF	TGTGCCAGCCGCGCTCGGGAGGTCGAAAAACTGTTTTTT
TRBV24-1	-	-	TRBJ2-1	CATSDWDSSYNEQFF	TGTGCCACCAGTGATTGGGACTCCTCCTACAATGAGCAGTTCTTC
TRBV12-3/TRBV12-4	-	once	TRBJ1-1	CASSSAGGPEAFF	TGTGCCAGCAGTTCCGCGGGAGGACCTGAAGCTTTCTTT